This entry is about one T cell receptor (beta chain). As yet, its antigen is unknown. The data belong to a study of graft-versus-host responses after intestinal transplantation. Germline V gene data show CDR1 as MGHRA and CDR2 as YSYEKL. The CDR3 is made up of 15 amino acids. V was cut by 1 base and J by 4 bases, with 13 bases left in between. Profiled with immunoSEQ multiplex PCR; TCRdb holds only in-frame clones, not every one. The data contain about 92,000 clones, under 85% of them singletons. The clonotype originates from a human donor who received an intestinal transplant. The sample consisted of unstimulated CD8+ T cells sorted from spleen or lymph node cells, taken before intestinal transplant. The genes are TRBV4-1 and TRBJ2-5; the D gene is possibly TRBD1 (6 bases). CDR3 in amino acids: CASSQGWDIGETQYF. CDR3 DNA: TGCGCCAGCAGCCAAGGTTGGGACATCGGAGAGACCCAGTACTTC.